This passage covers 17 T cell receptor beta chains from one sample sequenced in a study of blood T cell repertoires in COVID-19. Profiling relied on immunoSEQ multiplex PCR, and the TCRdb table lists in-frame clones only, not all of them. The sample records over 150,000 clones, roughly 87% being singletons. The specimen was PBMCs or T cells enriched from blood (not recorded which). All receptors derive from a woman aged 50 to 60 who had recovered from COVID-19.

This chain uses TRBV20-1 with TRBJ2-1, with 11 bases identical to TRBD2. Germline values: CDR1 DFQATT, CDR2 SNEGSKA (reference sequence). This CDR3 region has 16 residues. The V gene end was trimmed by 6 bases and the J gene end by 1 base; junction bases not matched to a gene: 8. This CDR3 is CSASSGRGRSYNEQFF. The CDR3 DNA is TGCAGTGCCAGTAGCGGGAGGGGTCGGTCCTACAATGAGCAGTTCTTC.

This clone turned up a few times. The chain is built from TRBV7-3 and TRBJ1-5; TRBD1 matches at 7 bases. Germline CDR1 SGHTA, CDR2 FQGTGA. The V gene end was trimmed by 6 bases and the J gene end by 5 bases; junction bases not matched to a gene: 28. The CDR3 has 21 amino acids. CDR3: CASRPGQAQSAPLILDQPQHF. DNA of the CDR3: TGTGCCAGCAGACCCGGACAGGCCCAATCAGCCCCGCTCATTCTGGATCAGCCCCAGCATTTT. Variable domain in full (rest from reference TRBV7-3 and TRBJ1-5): GAGVSQTPSNKVTEKGKYVELRCDPISGHTALYWYRQSLGQGPEFLIYFQGTGAADDSGLPNDRFFAVRPEGSVSTLKIQRTERGDSAVYLCASRPGQAQSAPLILDQPQHFGDGTRLSIL.

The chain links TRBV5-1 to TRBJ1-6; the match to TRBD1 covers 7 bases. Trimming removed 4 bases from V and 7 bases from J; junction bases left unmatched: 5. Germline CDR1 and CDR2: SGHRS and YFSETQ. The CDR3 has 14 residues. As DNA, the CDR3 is TGCGCCAGCAGCAGGGACAGAGGGAATTCACCCCTCCACTTT. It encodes CASSRDRGNSPLHF.

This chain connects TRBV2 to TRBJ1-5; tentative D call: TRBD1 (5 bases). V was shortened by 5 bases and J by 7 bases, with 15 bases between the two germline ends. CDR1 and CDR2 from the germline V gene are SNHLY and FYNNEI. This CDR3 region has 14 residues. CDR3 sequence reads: CASSPGHQGQPQHF. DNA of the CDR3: TGTGCCAGCAGTCCCGGACATCAAGGACAGCCCCAGCATTTT.

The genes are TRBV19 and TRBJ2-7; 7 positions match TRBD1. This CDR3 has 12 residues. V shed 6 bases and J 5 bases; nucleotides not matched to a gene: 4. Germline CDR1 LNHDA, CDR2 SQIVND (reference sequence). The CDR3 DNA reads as TGTGCCAGTAGCACAGGGGTGAACGAGCAGTACTTC. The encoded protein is CASSTGVNEQYF. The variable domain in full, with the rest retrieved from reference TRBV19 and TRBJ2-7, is DGGITQSPKYLFRKEGQNVTLSCEQNLNHDAMYWYRQDPGQGLRLIYYSQIVNDFQKGDIAEGYSVSREKKESFPLTVTSAQKNPTAFYLCASSTGVNEQYFGPGTRLTVT.

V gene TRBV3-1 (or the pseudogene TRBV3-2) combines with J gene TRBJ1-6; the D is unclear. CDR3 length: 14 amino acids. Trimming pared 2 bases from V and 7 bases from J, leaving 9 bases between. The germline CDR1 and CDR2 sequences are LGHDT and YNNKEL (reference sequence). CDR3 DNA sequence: TGTGCCAGCAGCCAACCATCCCAAAATTCACCCCTCCACTTT. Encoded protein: CASSQPSQNSPLHF.

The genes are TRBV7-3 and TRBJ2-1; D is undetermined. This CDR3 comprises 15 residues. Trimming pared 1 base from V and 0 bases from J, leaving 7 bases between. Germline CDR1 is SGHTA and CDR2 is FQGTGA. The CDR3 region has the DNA TGTGCCAGCAGCTTAATGGCGGCCTCCTACAATGAGCAGTTCTTC. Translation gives CASSLMAASYNEQFF.

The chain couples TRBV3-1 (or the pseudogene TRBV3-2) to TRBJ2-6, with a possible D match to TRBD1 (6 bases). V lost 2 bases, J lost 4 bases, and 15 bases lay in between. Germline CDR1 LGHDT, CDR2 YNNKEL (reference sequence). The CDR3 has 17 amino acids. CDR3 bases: TGTGCCAGCAGCCAACGTCAGGGGTATATGGGGGCCAACGTCCTGACTTTC. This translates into CASSQRQGYMGANVLTF.

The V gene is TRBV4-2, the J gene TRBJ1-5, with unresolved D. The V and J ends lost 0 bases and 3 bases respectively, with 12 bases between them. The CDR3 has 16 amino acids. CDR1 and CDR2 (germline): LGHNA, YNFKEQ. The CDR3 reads CASSQDTRAYNQPQHF. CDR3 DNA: TGTGCCAGCAGCCAAGATACGAGGGCCTACAATCAGCCCCAGCATTTT.

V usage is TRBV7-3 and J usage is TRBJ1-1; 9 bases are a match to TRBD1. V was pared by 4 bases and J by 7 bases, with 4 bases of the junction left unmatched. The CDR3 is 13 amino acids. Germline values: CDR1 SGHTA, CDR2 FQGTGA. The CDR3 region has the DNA TGTGCCAGCAGCTCAGGGACAGGGCGTGAAGCTTTCTTT. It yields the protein CASSSGTGREAFF.

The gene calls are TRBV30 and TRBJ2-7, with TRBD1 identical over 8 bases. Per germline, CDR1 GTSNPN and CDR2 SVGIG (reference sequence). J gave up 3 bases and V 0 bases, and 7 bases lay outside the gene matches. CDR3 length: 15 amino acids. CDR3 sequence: CAWSVPRTGSYEQYF. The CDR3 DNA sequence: TGTGCCTGGAGTGTACCAAGGACAGGGAGCTACGAGCAGTACTTC.

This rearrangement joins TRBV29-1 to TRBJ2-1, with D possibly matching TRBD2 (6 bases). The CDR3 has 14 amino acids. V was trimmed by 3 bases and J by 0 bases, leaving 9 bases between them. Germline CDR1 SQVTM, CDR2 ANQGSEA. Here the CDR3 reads CSVEAGNSYNEQFF. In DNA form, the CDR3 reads TGCAGCGTTGAGGCGGGGAACTCCTACAATGAGCAGTTCTTC.

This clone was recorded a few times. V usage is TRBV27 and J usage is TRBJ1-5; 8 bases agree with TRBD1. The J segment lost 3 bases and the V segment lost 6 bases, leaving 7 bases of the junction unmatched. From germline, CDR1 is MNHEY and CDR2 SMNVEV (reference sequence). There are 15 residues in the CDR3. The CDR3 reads CASRQRTGNNQPQHF. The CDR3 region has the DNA TGTGCCAGCAGGCAGAGGACAGGGAACAATCAGCCCCAGCATTTT.

The CDR3 DNA is TGTGCCAGCAGTTTAGACAGGGGACATGGCTACACCTTC. Its protein is CASSLDRGHGYTF. The chain uses TRBV12-3 or TRBV12-4 and TRBJ1-2, with TRBD1 matching over 7 bases. The V gene end was trimmed by 1 base and the J gene end by 6 bases; junction bases not matched to a gene: 2. The CDR3 is 13 amino acids.

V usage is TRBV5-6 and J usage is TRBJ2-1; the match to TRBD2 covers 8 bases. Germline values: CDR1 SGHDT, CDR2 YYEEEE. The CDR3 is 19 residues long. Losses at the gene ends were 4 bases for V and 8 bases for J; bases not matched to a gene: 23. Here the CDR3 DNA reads TGTGCCAGCAGCATACCCGGGACTAGGATGAGGGGGTTAGCGGATGAGCAGTTCTTC. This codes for CASSIPGTRMRGLADEQFF.

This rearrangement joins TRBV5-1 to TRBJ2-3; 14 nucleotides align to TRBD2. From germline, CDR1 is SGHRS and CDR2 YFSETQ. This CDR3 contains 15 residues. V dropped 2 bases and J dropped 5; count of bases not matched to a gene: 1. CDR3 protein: CASSLGTSGRDTQYF. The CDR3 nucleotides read TGCGCCAGCAGCTTAGGGACTAGCGGGAGAGATACGCAGTATTTT.

CDR3 sequence: CASSVKGGESTDTQYF. The CDR3 nucleotides read TGTGCCAGCAGTGTGAAAGGTGGGGAGAGCACAGATACGCAGTATTTT. This chain connects TRBV6-4 to TRBJ2-3; D might be TRBD2 (5 bases). The V and J ends lost 4 bases and 0 bases respectively, with 14 bases between them. The CDR3 sequence is 16 residues long. Germline CDR1 is MRHNA and CDR2 is SNTAGT.